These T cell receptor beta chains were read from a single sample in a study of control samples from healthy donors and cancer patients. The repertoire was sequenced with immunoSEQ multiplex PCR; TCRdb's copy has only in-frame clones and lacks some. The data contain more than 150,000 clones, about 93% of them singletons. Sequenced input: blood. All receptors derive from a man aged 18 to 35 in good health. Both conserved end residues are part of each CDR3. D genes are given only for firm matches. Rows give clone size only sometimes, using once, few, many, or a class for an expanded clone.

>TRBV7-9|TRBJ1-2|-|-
TGTGCCAGCAGCTTAGGAGGAGGCTATGGCTACACCTTC
CASSLGGGYGYTF
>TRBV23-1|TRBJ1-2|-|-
TGCGCCAGCACCCCGGGTTGTTTCCCCCCAGCTAACTATGGCTACACCTTC
CASTPGCFPPANYGYTF
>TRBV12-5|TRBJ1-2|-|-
TGTGCTAGTGGTTTGGCCCCGGGAACTAACTATGGCTACACCTTC
CASGLAPGTNYGYTF
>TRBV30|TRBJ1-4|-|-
TGTGCCTGGAGTGTAGGGGATAATGAAAAACTGTTTTTT
CAWSVGDNEKLFF
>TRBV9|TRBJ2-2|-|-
TGTGCCAGCAGCGTAGAAGGGACCGGGGAGCTGTTTTTT
CASSVEGTGELFF
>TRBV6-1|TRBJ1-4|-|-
TGTGCCAGCAGTGAATACTCGACAACTAATGAAAAACTGTTTTTT
CASSEYSTTNEKLFF
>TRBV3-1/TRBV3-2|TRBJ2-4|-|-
TGTGCCAGCAGCCAGGATCTAGCCAAAAACATTCAGTACTTC
CASSQDLAKNIQYF
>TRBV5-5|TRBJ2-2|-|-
TGTGCCAGCAGCCCCTCGACCATTGACAGGAACACCGGGGAGCTGTTTTTT
CASSPSTIDRNTGELFF
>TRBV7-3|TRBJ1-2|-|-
TGTGCCAGCAGCTTATTTGAGACGGATACCCTGGGTGGCTACACCTTC
CASSLFETDTLGGYTF
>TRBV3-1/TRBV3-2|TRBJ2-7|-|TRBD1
TGTGCCAGCAGCCAAAGGCCTGGGACAGGGGTGTACGAGCAGTACTTC
CASSQRPGTGVYEQYF
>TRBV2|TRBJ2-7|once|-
TGTGCCAGCAGTGAAGTCATCTACGAGCAGTACTTC
CASSEVIYEQYF
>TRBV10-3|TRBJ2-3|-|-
TGTGCCATCAGTGAGTCGAAGGGACGAAATACGCAGTATTTT
CAISESKGRNTQYF
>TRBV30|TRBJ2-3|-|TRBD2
TGTGCCTGGAGTTCACCTAGCGGGGAAGCCACAGATACGCAGTATTTT
CAWSSPSGEATDTQYF
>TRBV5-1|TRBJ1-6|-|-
TGCGCCAGCAGCTTGGAGGGCCCCTATAATTCACCCCTCCACTTT
CASSLEGPYNSPLHF
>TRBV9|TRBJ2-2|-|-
TGTGCCAGCAGCGCCCTTCGGGGGAACACCGGGGAGCTGTTTTTT
CASSALRGNTGELFF
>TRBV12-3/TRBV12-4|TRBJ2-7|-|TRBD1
TGTGCCAGCAGTCTTGGGACAGGGGATGGGCAGTACTTC
CASSLGTGDGQYF
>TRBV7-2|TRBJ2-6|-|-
TGTGCCAGCAGCTTAAGGACAGCCTCGTCCTCTGGGGCCAACGTCCTGACTTTC
CASSLRTASSSGANVLTF
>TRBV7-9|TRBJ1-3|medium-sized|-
TGTGCCAGCAGCTTATCCCAACAGGGAAACACCATATATTTT
CASSLSQQGNTIYF
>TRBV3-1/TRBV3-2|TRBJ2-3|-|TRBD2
TGTGCCAGCAGCCAACAGCGGGGGGCTAGCACAGATACGCAGTATTTT
CASSQQRGASTDTQYF
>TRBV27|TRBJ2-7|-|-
TGTGCCAGCAGCCCAGACTGGAACGAGCAGTACTTC
CASSPDWNEQYF
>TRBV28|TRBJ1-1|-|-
TGTGCCAGCAGTAAAACAGGGAGGACTGAAGCTTTCTTT
CASSKTGRTEAFF
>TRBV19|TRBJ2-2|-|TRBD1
TGTGCCAGTAGTATTGACAGGGGGGTTGTCGGGGAGCTGTTTTTT
CASSIDRGVVGELFF
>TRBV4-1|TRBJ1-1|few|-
TGCGCCAGCAGCCAGGGCGGAGGAGGGGGAAGTACTGAAGCTTTCTTT
CASSQGGGGGSTEAFF
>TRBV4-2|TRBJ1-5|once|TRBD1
TGTGCCAGCAGCTCGAGCGGGGGACAGATATCCGGCGGCAATCAGCCCCAGCATTTT
CASSSSGGQISGGNQPQHF
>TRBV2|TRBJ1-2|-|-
TGTGCCAGCAGTGAAGAAAGGCTTAATGGCTACACCTTC
CASSEERLNGYTF
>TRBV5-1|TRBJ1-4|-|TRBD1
TGCGCCAGCAGCCCAATATTGGACAGGGGGAGTGAAAAACTGTTTTTT
CASSPILDRGSEKLFF
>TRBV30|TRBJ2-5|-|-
TGTGCCTGGGGCGGTGGGGAGACCCAGTACTTC
CAWGGGETQYF
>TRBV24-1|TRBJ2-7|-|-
TGTGCCACCAGTGACCCAAGGACAATCCACGAGCAGTACTTC
CATSDPRTIHEQYF
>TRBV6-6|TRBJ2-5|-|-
TGTGCCAGCAGTGGGAGCGGGGAGACCCAGTACTTC
CASSGSGETQYF
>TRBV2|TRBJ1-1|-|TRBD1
TGTGCCAGCAGTGATCGGACAGGGGGCACCTTCGCGAACACTGAAGCTTTCTTT
CASSDRTGGTFANTEAFF
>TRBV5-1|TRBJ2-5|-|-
TGCGCCAGCAGCTTGGAGGGCCAAGTGGGAGAGACCCAGTACTTC
CASSLEGQVGETQYF
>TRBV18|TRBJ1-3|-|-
TGTGCCAGCTCACCACCGACCTCTGGAAACACCATATATTTT
CASSPPTSGNTIYF
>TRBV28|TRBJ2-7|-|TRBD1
TGTGCCAGCAGTTCGCGCCGGACAGGGGGATCCTACGAGCAGTACTTC
CASSSRRTGGSYEQYF
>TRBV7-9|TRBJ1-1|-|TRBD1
TGTGCCAGCAGCTTAGAAGGGACAGGGAGCACTGAAGCTTTCTTT
CASSLEGTGSTEAFF
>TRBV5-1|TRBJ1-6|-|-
TGCGCCAGCAGCGAGGGGAAGGGTTCACCCCTCCACTTT
CASSEGKGSPLHF
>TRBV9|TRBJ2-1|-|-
TGTGCCAGCAGCGTAGGGGACAACAATAATGAGCAGTTCTTC
CASSVGDNNNEQFF
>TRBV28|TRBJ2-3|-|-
TGTGCCAGCAGTCTCACAGATACGCAGTATTTT
CASSLTDTQYF
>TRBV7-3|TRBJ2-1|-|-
TGTGCCAGCAGCTTAAAAGGCGAGGGGGGGGGCAATGAGCAGTTCTTC
CASSLKGEGGGNEQFF
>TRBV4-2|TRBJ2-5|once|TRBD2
TGTGCCAGCAGCGCCCGGCTAGCGGGGGGTCTACAAGAGACCCAGTACTTC
CASSARLAGGLQETQYF
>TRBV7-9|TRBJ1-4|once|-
TGTGCCAGCAGCTTAGGTTTCAATGAAAAACTGTTTTTT
CASSLGFNEKLFF
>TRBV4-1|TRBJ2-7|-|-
TGCGCCAGCAGCCAAGATGCAGGGAGCTCCTACGAGCAGTACTTC
CASSQDAGSSYEQYF
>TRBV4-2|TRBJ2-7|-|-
TGTGCCAGCAGCCAAGCCGACAACTACGAGCAGTACTTC
CASSQADNYEQYF
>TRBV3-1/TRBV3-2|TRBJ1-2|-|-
TGTGCCAGCAGCCAAGAATCAGCGGGCCCCTATGGCTACACCTTC
CASSQESAGPYGYTF
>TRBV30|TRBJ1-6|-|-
TGTGCCTGGAGTGTAGACGGCGGGGGATATTCACCCCTCCACTTT
CAWSVDGGGYSPLHF
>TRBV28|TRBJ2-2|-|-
TGTGCCAGCAGAGAAACTAGAATTTCCGGGGAGCTGTTTTTT
CASRETRISGELFF
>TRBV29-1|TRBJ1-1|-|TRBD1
TGCAGCGTAGACAGGGAGGGAGCTGAAGCTTTCTTT
CSVDREGAEAFF
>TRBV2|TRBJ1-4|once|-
TGTGCCAGCAGTGAGAGACGGGCAACTAATGAAAAACTGTTTTTT
CASSERRATNEKLFF
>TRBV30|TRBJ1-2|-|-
TGTGCCTGGAGTGTGGGAGGGTATGGCTACACCTTC
CAWSVGGYGYTF
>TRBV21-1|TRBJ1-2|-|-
TGTGCCAGCAGCAAACATTTATGTATGGCAGGGGTTTTGAAGCTGTATGGCTACACCTTC
CASSKHLCMAGVLKLYGYTF
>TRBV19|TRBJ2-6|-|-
TGTGCCAGTAAATGGTCTGGGGCCAACGTCCTGACTTTC
CASKWSGANVLTF
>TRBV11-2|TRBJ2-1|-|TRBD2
TGTGCCAGCAGCAAGACTAGCGGGCCTTCGGATGAGCAGTTCTTC
CASSKTSGPSDEQFF
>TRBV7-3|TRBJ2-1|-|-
TGTGCCAGCAGCTTAAGGGCCCAGAATGAGCAGTTCTTC
CASSLRAQNEQFF
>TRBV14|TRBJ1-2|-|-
TGTGCCAGCAGCCCTAGGAATAACTATGGCTACACCTTC
CASSPRNNYGYTF
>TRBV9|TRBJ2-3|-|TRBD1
TGTGCCAGCAGCGTAGTAGGGGGCGTAACAGATACGCAGTATTTT
CASSVVGGVTDTQYF
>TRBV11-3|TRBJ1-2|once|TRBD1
TGTGCCAGCAGCCTCGCTCAGGGGGTTGGCTACACCTTC
CASSLAQGVGYTF
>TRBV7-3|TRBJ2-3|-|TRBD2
TGTGCCAGCAGCGCGGGGGGATTCACAGATACGCAGTATTTT
CASSAGGFTDTQYF
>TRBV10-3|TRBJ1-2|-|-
TGTGCCATCAGTGAGTCGGGAGGGGATGGCTACACCTTC
CAISESGGDGYTF
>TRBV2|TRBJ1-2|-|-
TGTGCCACCGAGGGCAGGGACTTTTCCTATGGCTACACCTTC
CATEGRDFSYGYTF